The 5 T cell receptor beta chains presented below share a single source sample, sequenced in a study of breast tumors, draining lymph nodes, adjacent tissues. Breast cancer patients provided tissue from their axillary draining lymph nodes. TCRdb independently ran MiXCR on the multiplex PCR reads; one entry per CDR3 protein. Of approximately 280,000 distinct CDR3 sequences listed, about 30% were seen once; the top ten hold about 1%. The source material was axillary lymph node tissue. The receptors stem from a female donor with breast cancer. Some clones in this sample may be carry-over from other donors' samples.

Many counts were recorded for this clonotype. The rearrangement uses TRBV5-1 and TRBJ1-6; no clear D. V was clipped by 1 base and J by 2 bases, with 13 bases between them. CDR1 and CDR2 (germline): SGHRS, YFSETQ. This CDR3 is 17 amino acids long. The CDR3: CASSLSAGSPYNSPLHF. Written as DNA, the CDR3 is TGCGCCAGCAGCTTGTCGGCAGGAAGCCCCTATAATTCACCCCTCCACTTT.

In this sample, this clonotype turned up a few times. Given a much more abundant clone one base away, this may be a read error. V usage is TRBV6-6 and J usage is TRBJ1-4, with no clear D. Germline V gives CDR1 MNHNY, CDR2 SVGAGI (reference sequence). The CDR3 is made up of 13 amino acids. The V gene lost 5 bases and the J gene lost 7 bases, with 11 bases spanning the gap. CDR3 amino acids: CASSHGSGEKLFF. CDR3 DNA sequence: TGTGCCAGCAGTCACGGGTCGGGTGAAAAACTGTTTTTT.

This sequence joins TRBV12-3 or TRBV12-4 and TRBJ1-5; the D gene is possibly TRBD1 (5 bases). V was pared by 10 bases and J by 11 bases, with 24 bases between. The CDR3 sequence is 14 residues long. Here the CDR3 reads CAIGLDKDQETQHF. Here the CDR3 DNA reads TGTGCCATCGGGTTGGACAAAGACCAAGAGACCCAGCATTTT.

This clonotype was seen at least ten times. The rearrangement links TRBV9 to TRBJ2-5; D gene uncertain. Trimming cost V 3 bases and J 7 bases, with 10 bases left between them. The CDR3 runs to 12 residues. Per the germline V gene, CDR1 is SGDLS and CDR2 is YYNGEE. The CDR3: CASSEPTATQYF. Written as DNA, the CDR3 is TGTGCCAGCAGCGAACCGACGGCGACCCAGTACTTC.

CDR3 residues: CASSLQGGTEAFF. The CDR3 region has the DNA TGTGCCAGCAGCTTACAGGGTGGCACTGAAGCTTTCTTT. The rearrangement uses TRBV5-4 and TRBJ1-1; D possibly corresponds to TRBD1 (6 bases). This CDR3 has 13 residues. Trimming took 2 bases from V and 4 from J, leaving 9 bases between them. Germline loops: CDR1 SGHNT, CDR2 YYREEE (reference sequence).